This TCR beta chain stems from a study of breast tumors, draining lymph nodes, adjacent tissues. Broader study findings: The data were judged consistent with most tumor T cells coming from lymph node and expanding in tumor.

As concerns this clonotype: What it binds is not known.

The lymph nodes were axillary draining lymph nodes from breast cancer patients. TCRdb reanalysed the multiplex PCR reads using MiXCR and keeps one entry per CDR3 protein. Among 120,000 or so distinct CDR3 sequences listed, less than 20% were seen once. V lost 1 base, J lost 2 bases, and 8 bases lay in between. The CDR3 length is 14 residues. Germline values: CDR1 LGHNA, CDR2 YNFKEQ. The specimen sequenced was axillary lymph node tissue. This chain links TRBV4-2 with TRBJ1-2; D is unclear. The receptor's source is a female donor with breast cancer. Some clones in this sample may be carry-over from other donors' samples. The CDR3 nucleotides read TGTGCCAGCAGCCAAGGAGGGCGGAACTATGGCTACACCTTC. This codes for CASSQGGRNYGYTF.